This TCR beta chain derives from a study of read filtering for tumor transcriptome and immune sequencing. Study in general: After DNase treatment, RNA was made into whole-transcriptome libraries. Whole-study findings and limits: Single-read clonotypes: roughly four fifths of IR-seq clonotypes (roughly 3.5% of reads), around three quarters of RNA-seq clonotypes (less than 50% of reads). Correlation between methods rose after single-read clonotypes were removed.

A note on this clonotype: Its antigen is still unknown. Possible read error: a much larger clone is one base away.

At the time of active disease, bone marrow was collected from every patient. There are 16 residues in the CDR3. Trimming pared 6 bases from V and 1 base from J, leaving 18 bases between. Germline CDR1 reads DFQATT; CDR2 reads SNEGSKA (reference sequence). This library used roughly 370 ng RNA and molecular barcoded adaptors spanning alpha/delta and beta/gamma chains. One entry per CDR3 protein results from TCRdb running MiXCR on the reads. The data contain more than 45,000 distinct CDR3 sequences, 10% to 15% of them singletons. The chain uses TRBV20-1 and TRBJ2-2, with D hard to call. Source material: a population of CD138-negative cells sorted from bone marrow. The TCR originated in a donor at least 40 years old with multiple myeloma. The CDR3 spells CSASRTFGRNTGELFF. The CDR3, as DNA: TGCAGTGCGAGTAGGACCTTCGGACGGAACACCGGGGAGCTGTTTTTT.